This TCR beta chain was captured by sequencing in a study of T-cell reconstitution after alpha-beta-depleted transplantation in children. The study's findings and limits: Surviving recipient T cells and thymic progenitors produced the high day-60 TCRbeta diversity seen in some patients. Several hundred expanded graft clones reportedly gave rise to the alpha-beta T cells present about two months after transplant. The authors attributed T-cell counts and diversity one year after transplant mostly to newly produced T cells.

This clonotype was counted ten times or more. Its antigen is unknown. Construction of the TCRbeta library involved unique molecular identifiers. MiXCR was run by TCRdb on the PCR reads, yielding one entry per CDR3 protein. The data hold 200,000 to 250,000 distinct CDR3 sequences, with around 8% observed a single time. This sequence was found in a male patient aged 10 to 17 who had a stem cell transplant for acute lymphoblastic leukemia, so the T cells may come from the graft donor. Sequences were derived from PBMCs, mostly from graft donor cells, sampled 180 days after TCRalphabeta/CD19-depleted stem cell transplant.

CDR3 region: CASSLGHGGTEAFF. The CDR3 DNA is TGTGCCAGCAGCTTGGGGCATGGCGGCACTGAAGCTTTCTTT. The gene calls are TRBV7-2 and TRBJ1-1; D is perhaps TRBD1 (5 bases). The CDR3 consists of 14 residues. Germline values: CDR1 SGHTA, CDR2 FQGNSA. Trimming left V 3 bases short and J 4 bases short, with 12 bases between.